This T cell receptor beta chain stems from a study of T-cell reconstitution after alpha-beta-depleted transplantation in children. On this clonotype: As yet, its antigen is unknown.

CDR3 size: 15 residues. Germline V gene data show CDR1 as MGHRA and CDR2 as YSYEKL. The V end lost 0 bases, the J end lost 3 bases, and 8 bases lay between the germline ends. This sample's TCRbeta library carried unique molecular identifier barcodes. From the PCR reads, TCRdb called clonotypes with MiXCR, one entry per CDR3 protein. In the table there are 330,000 or so distinct CDR3 sequences, 10% of which are singletons. Study-wide findings and caveats: Several hundred expanded graft clones reportedly were the source of alpha-beta T cells about two months after transplant. Surviving recipient T cells and thymic progenitors accounted for the high day-60 TCRbeta diversity observed in some patients. When one year had passed after transplant, most T-cell counts and diversity came from newly produced T cells.

The V gene is TRBV4-1, the J gene TRBJ2-2; D unclear. This clonotype originated in a boy less than two years old with acute myeloid leukemia, due to receive a stem cell transplant. This material consisted of PBMCs, taken before TCRalphabeta/CD19-depleted stem cell transplant. The CDR3 sequence: CASSQDWTHTGELFF. The CDR3 bases are TGCGCCAGCAGCCAAGACTGGACCCACACCGGGGAGCTGTTTTTT.